Shown below are 23 T cell receptor beta chains from a single sample sequenced in a study of T cells in Graves' hyperthyroidism and ophthalmopathy (dated by TCRdb to the late 2010s). Libraries were made using multiplex PCR. The listed sequencing device is Illumina HiSeq 2000. TCR beta CDR3 regions were amplified from RNA transcripts. For the first round of RT-PCR on the TCR CDR3, the HTBI primer set was used together with the Qiagen OneStep RT-PCR kit. TCRdb ran its own pipeline on the public reads, namely fastp trimming at Q25 and MiXCR clone calling, and kept in-frame beta chains. Rows are combined by CDR3 protein, so each entry shows the most common genes and DNA. This sample has hundreds of thousands of distinct CDR3 sequences in its table, and 35% of those were observed once. 31% of the sample goes to the ten largest clones. Sequenced: blood. The receptor set was obtained from a woman between 40 and 50 years old with Graves' hyperthyroidism.

This clonotype was observed many times. The chain joins TRBV2 to TRBJ1-2, with 9 nucleotides matching TRBD1. V lost 11 bases, J lost 3 bases, and 4 bases stayed unmatched. From germline, CDR1 is SNHLY and CDR2 FYNNEI. The CDR3 totals 12 residues. As DNA, the CDR3 is TGTGCCGTGGACAGGGGTGACTATGGCTACACCTTC. It is translated as CAVDRGDYGYTF. Full variable domain (rest looked up from reference TRBV2 and TRBJ1-2): EPEVTQTPSHQVTQMGQEVILRCVPISNHLYFYWYRQILGQKVEFLVSFYNNEISEKSEIFDDQFSVERPDGSNFTLKIRSTKLEDSAMYFCAVDRGDYGYTFGSGTRLTVV.

The V call is TRBV29-1, the J call TRBJ1-4; D is uncertain. Germline loops: CDR1 SQVTM, CDR2 ANQGSEA. V shed 5 bases and J shed 1 base, with 8 bases lying between them. This CDR3 region has 13 residues. For the CDR3, the DNA is TGCAGCGTTACGGACGTAACTAATGAAAAACTGTTTTTT. This translates into CSVTDVTNEKLFF.

This clonotype was found many times. V and J are TRBV29-1 and TRBJ2-7; D is possibly TRBD2 (5 bases). This CDR3 is 13 amino acids long. V was pared by 1 base and J by 3 bases, with 10 bases between. Germline CDR1 and CDR2: SQVTM and ANQGSEA. Here the CDR3 DNA reads TGCAGCGTTGAAGCTCACGGGGACTACGAGCAGTACTTC. It specifies CSVEAHGDYEQYF.

This clonotype occurred many times. This chain links TRBV7-2 with TRBJ1-2; 8 positions agree with TRBD1. Germline V CDR1 and CDR2: SGHTA, FQGNSA. The CDR3 has 16 amino acids. With 7 bases clipped from V and 8 bases from J, the junction kept 18 bases outside the gene matches. The CDR3 sequence: CASKPGQDIGKDGYTF. As DNA, the CDR3 is TGTGCCAGCAAACCGGGACAGGACATAGGGAAGGACGGCTACACCTTC.

This clonotype has only a few counts. The chain uses TRBV7-2 and TRBJ1-2, with D possibly TRBD1 on 5 matching bases. Looked up from germline, CDR1 is SGHTA and CDR2 is FQGNSA. Trimming took 5 bases from V and 8 from J, leaving 21 bases between them. This CDR3 contains 15 residues. DNA of the CDR3: TGTGCCAGCAGCCCCGGGCGGCACCTGGGGGACGGCTACACCTTC. This translates into CASSPGRHLGDGYTF.

Notes on this clonotype: Possible read error: a much larger clone is one base away. J is TRBJ2-7 and V is TRBV5-1, with 9 positions matching TRBD2. The germline V gene has CDR1 SGHRS and CDR2 YFSETQ. V lost 1 base, J lost 6 bases, and 8 bases stayed unmatched. This CDR3 has 15 amino acids. The CDR3: CASSLTASGVGEQYF. CDR3 nucleotides: TGCGCCAGCAGCTTGACTGCTAGCGGGGTCGGCGAGCAGTACTTC.

The chain has TRBV10-2 and TRBJ1-1; D not resolved. The CDR3 spans 18 residues. Trimming left V 6 bases short and J 1 base short, with 24 bases between. Germline V gene lookup returns CDR1 WSHSY and CDR2 SAAADI. CDR3 DNA sequence: TGCGCCAGCAGCCAAGAGGTGGTAGACACCGATACGAACACTGAAGCTTTCTTT. Translated, it gives CASSQEVVDTDTNTEAFF.

CDR3 DNA: TGTGCCAGCAGCGGGGGACTAGCGGCAAACAATGAGCAGTTCTTC. Translating gives CASSGGLAANNEQFF. The rearrangement joins TRBV9 to TRBJ2-7, with 11 positions matching TRBD2. The J call may be mistaken, given a closer DNA end match to TRBJ2-1. Germline V gives CDR1 SGDLS, CDR2 YYNGEE. The CDR3 runs to 15 residues.

As for this clonotype: A much larger clonotype is one base distant, so this may be a read error. This sequence joins TRBV7-9 and TRBJ1-1; D may be TRBD1 (5 bases). In germline, CDR1 is SEHNR, CDR2 FQNEAQ (reference sequence). V was cut by 7 bases and J by 5 bases, with 14 bases left in between. The CDR3 covers 13 residues. The CDR3 coding sequence is TGTGCCAGCAAAGGGGACGGCGAGACTGAAGCTTTCTTT. It yields the protein CASKGDGETEAFF.

This clonotype was observed many times. This rearrangement joins TRBV2 to TRBJ1-5; 9 nucleotides match TRBD1. V shed 6 bases and J 2 bases; nucleotides not matched to a gene: 8. Germline CDR1 is SNHLY and CDR2 is FYNNEI. The CDR3 spans 16 residues. Written as DNA, the CDR3 is TGTGCCAGCAGGGTGGGACAGGGAGACGGCAATCAGCCCCAGCATTTT. Translating gives CASRVGQGDGNQPQHF.

This clonotype was counted many times. V is TRBV11-2 and J is TRBJ1-2; 8 positions match TRBD1. J was trimmed by 6 bases and V by 5 bases; bases with no gene match: 5. From germline, CDR1 is SGHAT and CDR2 FQNNGV. The CDR3 contains 13 residues. The CDR3 DNA reads TGTGCCAGCAGCCTGGACAGGGAAGATGGCTACACCTTC. Translation gives CASSLDREDGYTF.

This clonotype was seen repeatedly, ten times or more. The gene calls are TRBV6-6 and TRBJ1-5, with D possibly being TRBD1 (5 bases). V was shortened by 5 bases and J by 7 bases, with 12 bases between the two germline ends. The germline CDR1 and CDR2 sequences are MNHNY and SVGAGI (reference sequence). This CDR3 is built from 13 residues. CDR3 in DNA: TGTGCCAGCAGTCCCAGGGAGGTCCAGCCCCAGCATTTT. This codes for CASSPREVQPQHF.

On this clonotype: It may be a read error: a sequence one base away is much more abundant. The chain has TRBV11-2 and TRBJ2-7; D remains unclear. This CDR3 region has 14 residues. CDR1 is SGHAT and CDR2 is FQNNGV in the germline V gene. The CDR3 DNA reads as TGTGCCAGCTGCTTATCGACGGCCTCTTACGAGCAGTACTTC. Translating it yields CASCLSTASYEQYF.

This clonotype was picked up many times. The chain is built from TRBV29-1 and TRBJ2-2; D not resolved. V was cut by 6 bases and J by 7 bases, with 15 bases left in between. CDR1 is SQVTM, CDR2 ANQGSEA, per germline. CDR3 length equals 13 residues. In DNA form, the CDR3 reads TGCAGCGTGGGCGGACCCAGTCACGGGGAGCTGTTTTTT. This gives the protein CSVGGPSHGELFF.

This clonotype has more than one count but fewer than ten. The chain links TRBV4-2 to TRBJ1-2; D may be TRBD1 (5 bases). The ends were cut back, 0 bases at V and 4 bases at J, with 15 bases in the middle. The CDR3 runs 16 residues. Germline CDR1 is LGHNA and CDR2 is YNFKEQ. CDR3 protein: CASSQDTGRAVYGYTF. The CDR3, as DNA: TGTGCCAGCAGCCAAGATACCGGCAGGGCAGTCTATGGCTACACCTTC.

CDR3 sequence (DNA): TGTGCCAGCTCACCAAGACCTGGGACAGGGGAATATGGCTACACCTTC. Protein sequence: CASSPRPGTGEYGYTF. The chain joins TRBV18 to TRBJ1-2; 10 nucleotides match TRBD1. V shed 2 bases and J 5 bases; nucleotides not matched to a gene: 8. Germline CDR1 KGHSH, CDR2 LQKENI. CDR3 length equals 16 residues.

This clonotype was seen at least ten times. V is TRBV3-1 and J is TRBJ2-5; the D is unclear. The V end lost 1 base, the J end lost 5 bases, and 5 bases lay between the germline ends. The germline CDR1 and CDR2 sequences are LGHDT and YNNKEL (reference sequence). The CDR3 is 12 residues long. CDR3 region: CASSQVRETQYF. The CDR3 region has the DNA TGTGCCAGCAGCCAAGTACGCGAGACCCAGTACTTC.

Worth noting for this clonotype: The junction does not match germline at one end; this may be a read error. The rearrangement joins TRBV29-1 to TRBJ2-3; maybe TRBD1 (6 bases). CDR3 length equals 13 residues. CDR1 and CDR2 from the germline V gene are SQVTM and ANQGSEA. This chain's CDR3 is CSVGGRVSDTQYF. CDR3 bases: TGTAGCGTTGGGGGCAGGGTTTCAGATACGCAGTATTTT.

At least ten counts were recorded for this clonotype. The chain has TRBV7-3 and TRBJ1-1; D is uncertain. V lost 5 bases and J 4 bases, leaving 11 bases between the germline ends. Germline V lookup: CDR1 SGHTA, CDR2 FQGTGA. CDR3 length: 13 amino acids. The CDR3 spells CASSDLEVTEAFF. The CDR3 bases are TGTGCCAGCAGCGACCTGGAGGTCACTGAAGCTTTCTTT. Supplemented by reference TRBV7-3 and TRBJ1-1, the full variable domain reads GAGVSQTPSNKVTEKGKYVELRCDPISGHTALYWYRQSLGQGPEFLIYFQGTGAADDSGLPNDRFFAVRPEGSVSTLKIQRTERGDSAVYLCASSDLEVTEAFFGQGTRLTVV.

This clonotype was found a few times. The chain joins TRBV25-1 to TRBJ1-5; D may be TRBD1 (5 bases). V was cut by 8 bases and J by 5 bases, with 13 bases left in between. This CDR3 comprises 13 residues. Looked up from germline, CDR1 is MGHDK and CDR2 is SYGVNS. Here the CDR3 DNA reads TGTGCCAGCGCCGGGGAGGGGTATCAGCCCCAGCATTTT. Translation gives CASAGEGYQPQHF.

This sequence joins TRBV30 and TRBJ1-2, with no clear D. The CDR3 runs to 11 residues. V was cut by 4 bases and J by 8 bases, with 11 bases left in between. Germline CDR1 GTSNPN, CDR2 SVGIG (reference sequence). The DNA for the CDR3 is TGTGCCTGGAAGTATGGCTTCGGCTACACCTTC. Its translation: CAWKYGFGYTF.

This clonotype was found once. V usage is TRBV7-9 and J usage is TRBJ2-7, with unresolved D. The CDR3 totals 14 residues. CDR1 and CDR2 (germline): SEHNR, FQNEAQ (reference sequence). Trimming removed 5 bases from V and 7 bases from J, with 18 bases in between. The CDR3 reads CASSPNDGYNEQYF. In DNA form, the CDR3 reads TGTGCCAGCAGCCCCAACGACGGGTACAATGAGCAGTACTTC.

V usage is TRBV11-3 and J usage is TRBJ2-5, with 9 bases fitting TRBD1. The CDR3 spans 15 residues. Germline V gene data show CDR1 as SGHNT and CDR2 as YENEEA. The junction had 8 bases not matched to a gene; V was cut back by 8 bases and J by 1 base. This CDR3 reads CASGSSDRGQETQYF. The DNA for the CDR3 is TGTGCCAGCGGCTCCTCGGACAGGGGCCAAGAGACCCAGTACTTC.